The 27 T cell receptor beta chains below all came from one sample that was sequenced in a study of blood T cell repertoires in COVID-19. Profiling relied on immunoSEQ multiplex PCR, and the TCRdb table lists in-frame clones only, not all of them. The sample lists tens of thousands of clones, approximately 91% occurring once. The sequenced sample was peripheral blood. Source of these receptors: a human donor in a cohort sampled during active COVID-19.

This chain uses TRBV28 with TRBJ2-7; the match to TRBD1 covers 9 bases. V dropped 3 bases and J dropped 5; count of bases not matched to a gene: 8. Germline values: CDR1 MDHEN, CDR2 SYDVKM. This CDR3 comprises 15 residues. The CDR3 DNA sequence: TGTGCCAGCAGTTTCCCCGGACAGGGGAGGGACGAGCAGTACTTC. It specifies CASSFPGQGRDEQYF.

The gene calls are TRBV7-3 and TRBJ2-3; 8 positions match TRBD1. The CDR3 consists of 17 residues. Trimming took 3 bases from V and 5 from J; bases not matched to a gene: 13. Looked up from germline, CDR1 is SGHTA and CDR2 is FQGTGA. The CDR3 DNA reads as TGTGCCAGCAGCTTGACTCCTGGGCAGGGGGCTAGAGATACGCAGTATTTT. This gives the protein CASSLTPGQGARDTQYF.

The V gene is TRBV6-1, the J gene TRBJ2-2, with 9 bases matching TRBD2. The CDR3 is 16 amino acids. Germline CDR1 MNHNS, CDR2 SASEGT. V dropped 4 bases and J dropped 3; count of bases not matched to a gene: 6. DNA for the CDR3: TGTGCCAGCAGTGGGCTAGCGGGAAGGGACACCGGGGAGCTGTTTTTT. It specifies CASSGLAGRDTGELFF.

The chain links TRBV27 to TRBJ1-2; D possibly corresponds to TRBD1 (5 bases). Germline lookup yields CDR1 MNHEY and CDR2 SMNVEV (reference sequence). The V end lost 4 bases, the J end lost 8 bases, and 17 bases lay between the germline ends. CDR3 length: 14 amino acids. The CDR3 nucleotides are TGTGCCAGCAGTTCCCCCTCCGACAGATCCGGCTACACCTTC. Protein sequence: CASSSPSDRSGYTF.

The rearrangement links TRBV11-2 to TRBJ2-5, with 10 bases lining up with TRBD2. Germline V gives CDR1 SGHAT, CDR2 FQNNGV. The ends lost 5 bases at V and 4 bases at J; junction bases unmatched: 7. The CDR3 covers 15 residues. The CDR3 sequence is CASSPRLAGRETQYF. CDR3 DNA sequence: TGTGCCAGCAGCCCGCGACTAGCGGGTAGAGAGACCCAGTACTTC.

The DNA for the CDR3 is TGTGCCAGCAGTCCACTAGCGGGAGGGCGCGACGAGCAGTACTTC. Translation gives CASSPLAGGRDEQYF. The chain uses TRBV27 and TRBJ2-7, with TRBD2 matching 13 bases. This CDR3 is built from 15 residues. Germline CDR1 MNHEY, CDR2 SMNVEV (reference sequence). V was clipped by 5 bases and J by 5 bases; unmatched bases: 6.

This chain links TRBV27 with TRBJ1-5, with a tentative D call TRBD1 (5 bases). Germline CDR1 MNHEY, CDR2 SMNVEV (reference sequence). The CDR3 loop spans 13 amino acids. With 9 bases removed from V and 6 bases from J, the gap between germline ends came to 15 bases. DNA for the CDR3: TGTGCCAGTTTAGCGGGGGAAGGTCAGCCCCAGCATTTT. As protein: CASLAGEGQPQHF.

On this clone: Compared with germline, one end of the junction differs, possibly owing to a read error. The V gene is TRBV7-7, the J gene TRBJ2-6; D unresolved. The length of the CDR3 is 16 residues. CDR1 is SSHAT and CDR2 is FNYEAQ in the germline V gene (reference sequence). CDR3 protein: CASSPGRLTGANVLTF. CDR3 nucleotide sequence: TGTGCTAGCAGCCCTGGGCGTTTGACCGGGGCCAACGTCCTGACTTTC.

This chain joins TRBV11-1 and TRBJ2-5; D possibly corresponds to TRBD1 (6 bases). The CDR3 runs 13 residues. Germline V gene data show CDR1 as SGHAT and CDR2 as FQDESV (reference sequence). Trimming shortened V by 5 bases and J by 5 bases, and 12 bases separated the two germline ends. The chain's CDR3 is CASSVQGSETQYF. DNA of the CDR3: TGTGCCAGCAGCGTACAGGGTTCCGAGACCCAGTACTTC.

The chain employs TRBV7-3 and TRBJ2-1; 12 bases are a match to TRBD2. CDR3 length equals 17 residues. The V and J ends lost 0 bases and 7 bases, in that order; junction bases with no gene match: 7. In germline, CDR1 is SGHTA, CDR2 FQGTGA. The CDR3: CASSLTGLAGGFNEQFF. DNA of the CDR3: TGTGCCAGCAGCTTAACTGGCCTAGCGGGAGGGTTTAATGAGCAGTTCTTC.

The chain is built from TRBV4-2 and TRBJ2-2; the D gene is possibly TRBD1 (7 bases). The V gene's germline CDR1 is LGHNA and CDR2 YNFKEQ. Trimming left V 1 base short and J 4 bases short, with 13 bases between. The CDR3 runs 16 residues. The CDR3 region is CASSQVRQGGTGELFF. CDR3 coding DNA: TGTGCCAGCAGCCAAGTCAGGCAGGGGGGCACCGGGGAGCTGTTTTTT.

This rearrangement joins TRBV6-5 to TRBJ2-7; 9 bases agree with TRBD2. The CDR3 covers 14 residues. CDR1 is MNHEY and CDR2 is SVGAGI in the germline V gene. The ends lost 10 bases at V and 5 bases at J; junction bases unmatched: 12. The CDR3 region is CATMQAGGRDEQYF. The CDR3 nucleotides are TGTGCCACCATGCAGGCGGGAGGGCGGGACGAGCAGTACTTC.

The rearrangement joins TRBV7-2 to TRBJ2-1, with TRBD2 matching 10 bases. Germline-derived CDR1 and CDR2 are SGHTA and FQGNSA. This CDR3 contains 17 residues. Germline trimming cut 1 base from V and 3 bases from J; bases unmatched to any gene: 6. CDR3 nucleotide sequence: TGTGCCAGCAGCTTAGTGGAAGCGGGAGGGAACTACAATGAGCAGTTCTTC. Translating it yields CASSLVEAGGNYNEQFF.

The genes are TRBV6-5 and TRBJ1-2; possibly TRBD1 for D (6 bases). The CDR3 extends over 13 amino acids. CDR1 and CDR2 from the germline V gene are MNHEY and SVGAGI. Trimming pared 6 bases from V and 10 bases from J, leaving 18 bases between. The DNA for the CDR3 is TGTGCCAGCAGGGAGACTTACAGGGAGTCCTACACCTTC. Translating gives CASRETYRESYTF.

This clone was recorded only once. This rearrangement joins TRBV5-1 to TRBJ2-2; the match to TRBD2 covers 13 bases. J lost 5 bases, V lost 4 bases, and 11 bases had no gene match. The CDR3 is 18 residues long. The germline V gene encodes CDR1 SGHRS and CDR2 YFSETQ. The CDR3 protein is CASSSGGLAGVGTGELFF. The CDR3, as DNA: TGCGCCAGCAGCAGCGGAGGACTAGCGGGAGTTGGAACCGGGGAGCTGTTTTTT.

This clone has a single count. This chain joins TRBV3-1 (or the pseudogene TRBV3-2) and TRBJ2-1; possible D gene TRBD2, 6 bases. CDR3 size: 13 residues. V dropped 0 bases and J dropped 10 bases, with 10 bases sitting between them. Per the germline V gene, CDR1 is LGHDT and CDR2 is YNNKEL (reference sequence). CDR3 loop: CASSQDFREEQFF. Here the CDR3 DNA reads TGTGCCAGCAGCCAAGATTTCCGGGAGGAGCAGTTCTTC.

The rearrangement joins TRBV5-6 to TRBJ2-3; 11 bases match TRBD2. The CDR3 extends over 17 amino acids. With 3 bases clipped from V and 6 bases from J, the junction kept 12 bases outside the gene matches. Germline V CDR1 and CDR2: SGHDT, YYEEEE. CDR3 loop: CASSSYRTTSGVDTQYF. DNA of the CDR3: TGTGCCAGCAGCTCCTATAGGACGACTAGCGGGGTGGATACGCAGTATTTT.

Details on this clone: The junction shows a germline mismatch at one end, possibly a read error. The V call is TRBV2, the J call TRBJ1-4; 9 nucleotides align to TRBD1. CDR3 length: 18 amino acids. The germline gives CDR1 SNHLY, CDR2 FYNNEI. Here the CDR3 reads CASREGQGFIVANEKLFF. The CDR3 region has the DNA TGTGCCAGCAGAGAAGGACAGGGGTTTATTGTAGCTAATGAAAAACTGTTTTTT. Full variable domain (missing parts from reference TRBV2 and TRBJ1-4): EPEVTQTPSHQVTQMGQEVILRCVPISNHLYFYWYRQILGQKVEFLVSFYNNEISEKSEIFDDQFSVERPDGSNFTLKIRSTKLEDSAMYFCASREGQGFIVANEKLFFGSGTQLSVL.

In nucleotides, the CDR3 is TGTGCCAGCAGCCCGCGGGACGGGAGAGGAGGCTACACCTTC. Protein sequence: CASSPRDGRGGYTF. This rearrangement joins TRBV9 to TRBJ1-2, with a tentative D call TRBD1 (5 bases). This CDR3 region has 14 residues. Trimming shortened V by 4 bases and J by 8 bases, and 18 bases separated the two germline ends. In germline, CDR1 is SGDLS, CDR2 YYNGEE.

The genes are TRBV5-4 and TRBJ2-2; D possibly corresponds to TRBD2 (5 bases). The V gene lost 4 bases and the J gene lost 4 bases, with 20 bases spanning the gap. The germline V gene encodes CDR1 SGHNT and CDR2 YYREEE (reference sequence). This CDR3 contains 17 residues. The chain's CDR3 is CASSPGIAMSFTGELFF. CDR3 sequence (DNA): TGTGCCAGCAGCCCCGGGATAGCGATGAGTTTCACCGGGGAGCTGTTTTTT. The whole variable domain, filled in from reference TRBV5-4 and TRBJ2-2, reads ETGVTQSPTHLIKTRGQQVTLRCSSQSGHNTVSWYQQALGQGPQFIFQYYREEENGRGNFPPRFSGLQFPNYSSELNVNALELDDSALYLCASSPGIAMSFTGELFFGEGSRLTVL.

The chain joins TRBV28 to TRBJ1-3; D is perhaps TRBD1 (6 bases). This CDR3 has 13 residues. Germline V lookup: CDR1 MDHEN, CDR2 SYDVKM. The V and J ends lost 8 bases and 3 bases respectively, with 11 bases between them. This chain's CDR3 is CASCTGSGNTIYF. The CDR3 DNA follows: TGTGCCAGCTGTACAGGGAGTGGAAACACCATATATTTT.

The rearrangement links TRBV9 to TRBJ2-1; TRBD2 matches at 14 bases. CDR1 SGDLS and CDR2 YYNGEE come from the germline V gene. The J segment lost 8 bases and the V segment lost 4 bases, leaving 23 bases of the junction unmatched. The CDR3 is 21 residues long. The CDR3 loop is CASSFSSRLAGGPEGRDEQFF. As DNA, the CDR3 is TGTGCCAGCAGCTTCTCGAGTCGACTAGCGGGAGGGCCCGAGGGGAGGGATGAGCAGTTCTTC.

J is TRBJ2-3 and V is TRBV9; 12 bases line up with TRBD2. Looked up from germline, CDR1 is SGDLS and CDR2 is YYNGEE. This CDR3 has 15 residues. Trimming removed 4 bases from V and 4 bases from J; junction bases left unmatched: 4. The CDR3 bases are TGTGCCAGCAGCCTCGGACTAGCGGGACCAGATACGCAGTATTTT. It specifies CASSLGLAGPDTQYF.

The chain carries TRBV5-1 and TRBJ1-3; a possible D gene is TRBD1 (5 bases). CDR1 is SGHRS, CDR2 YFSETQ, per germline. This CDR3 region has 16 residues. Trimming took 4 bases from V and 0 from J, leaving 14 bases between them. The DNA of the CDR3 is TGCGCCAGCAGCCTTGTAGGGGCTAGCTCTGGAAACACCATATATTTT. Protein product: CASSLVGASSGNTIYF.

The V call is TRBV2, the J call TRBJ1-5; D is unresolved. V lost 2 bases and J 2 bases, leaving 13 bases between the germline ends. The CDR3 is made up of 16 amino acids. Germline V lookup: CDR1 SNHLY, CDR2 FYNNEI. The CDR3 is CASSELRLAGNQPQHF. In nucleotides, the CDR3 is TGTGCCAGCAGTGAACTGAGACTTGCTGGCAATCAGCCCCAGCATTTT. Full variable domain (missing parts from reference TRBV2 and TRBJ1-5): EPEVTQTPSHQVTQMGQEVILRCVPISNHLYFYWYRQILGQKVEFLVSFYNNEISEKSEIFDDQFSVERPDGSNFTLKIRSTKLEDSAMYFCASSELRLAGNQPQHFGDGTRLSIL.

The chain combines TRBV11-2 with TRBJ1-1, with D uncertain. The CDR3 is 13 residues long. The V gene's germline CDR1 is SGHAT and CDR2 FQNNGV. Trimming removed 5 bases at V and 1 base at J, with 8 bases between. The CDR3 DNA sequence: TGTGCCAGCAGCCCCAGAACGAACACTGAAGCTTTCTTT. This encodes CASSPRTNTEAFF.

J is TRBJ2-1 and V is TRBV29-1, with TRBD2 matching 8 bases. Germline values: CDR1 SQVTM, CDR2 ANQGSEA. This CDR3 comprises 18 residues. V trimming: 0 bases; J trimming: 0 bases; junction bases outside the gene matches: 10. CDR3 nucleotides: TGCAGCGTTGAAGATCTGTCTAGCGGGCTCAACTCCTACAATGAGCAGTTCTTC. Translated: CSVEDLSSGLNSYNEQFF.